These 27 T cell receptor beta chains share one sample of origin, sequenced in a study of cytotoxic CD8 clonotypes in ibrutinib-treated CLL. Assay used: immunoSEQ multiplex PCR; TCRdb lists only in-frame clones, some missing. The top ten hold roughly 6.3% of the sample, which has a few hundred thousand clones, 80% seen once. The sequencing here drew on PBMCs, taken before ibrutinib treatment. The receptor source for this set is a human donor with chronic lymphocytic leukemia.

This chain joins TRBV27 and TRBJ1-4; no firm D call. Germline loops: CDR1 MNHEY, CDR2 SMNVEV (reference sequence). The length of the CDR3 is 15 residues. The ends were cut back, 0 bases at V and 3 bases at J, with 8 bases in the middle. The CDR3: CASSLSPGANEKLFF. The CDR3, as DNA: TGTGCCAGCAGTTTATCCCCAGGCGCTAATGAAAAACTGTTTTTT. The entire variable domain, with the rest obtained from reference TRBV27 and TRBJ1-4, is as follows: EAQVTQNPRYLITVTGKKLTVTCSQNMNHEYMSWYRQDPGLGLRQIYYSMNVEVTDKGDVPEGYKVSRKEKRNFPLILESPSPNQTSLYFCASSLSPGANEKLFFGSGTQLSVL.

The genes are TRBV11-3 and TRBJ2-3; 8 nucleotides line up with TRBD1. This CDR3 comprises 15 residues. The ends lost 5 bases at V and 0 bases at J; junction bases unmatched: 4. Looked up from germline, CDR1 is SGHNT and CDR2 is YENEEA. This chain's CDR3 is CASSPGGLSTDTQYF. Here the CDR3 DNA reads TGTGCCAGCAGCCCAGGGGGCCTTAGCACAGATACGCAGTATTTT.

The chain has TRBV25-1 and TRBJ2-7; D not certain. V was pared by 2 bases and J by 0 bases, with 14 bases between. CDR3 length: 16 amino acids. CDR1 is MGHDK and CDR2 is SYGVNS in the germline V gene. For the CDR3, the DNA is TGTGCCAGCAGTGAAAGGTCGGGCGGCCTCTCCTACGAGCAGTACTTC. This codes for CASSERSGGLSYEQYF.

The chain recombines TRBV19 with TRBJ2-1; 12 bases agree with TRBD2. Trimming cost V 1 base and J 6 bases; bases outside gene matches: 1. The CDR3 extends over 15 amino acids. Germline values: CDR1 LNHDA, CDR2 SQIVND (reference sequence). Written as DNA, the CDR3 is TGTGCCAGTAGTATAGGGGGACTAGCGGGCAATGAGCAGTTCTTC. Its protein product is CASSIGGLAGNEQFF.

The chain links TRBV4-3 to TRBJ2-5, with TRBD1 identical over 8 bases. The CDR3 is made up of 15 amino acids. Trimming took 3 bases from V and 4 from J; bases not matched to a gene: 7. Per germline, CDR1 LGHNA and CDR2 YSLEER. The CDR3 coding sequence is TGCGCCAGCAGCCAGCAGGGGGCGTGGGGAGAGACCCAGTACTTC. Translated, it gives CASSQQGAWGETQYF.

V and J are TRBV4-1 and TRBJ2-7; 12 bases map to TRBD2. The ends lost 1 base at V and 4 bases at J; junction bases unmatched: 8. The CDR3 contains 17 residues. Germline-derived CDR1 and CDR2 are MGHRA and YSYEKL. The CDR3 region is CASSQVSLAGGNYEQYF. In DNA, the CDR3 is TGCGCCAGCAGCCAAGTGTCACTAGCGGGAGGTAATTACGAGCAGTACTTC.

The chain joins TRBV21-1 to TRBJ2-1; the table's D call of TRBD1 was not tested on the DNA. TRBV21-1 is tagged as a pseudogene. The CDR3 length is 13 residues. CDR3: CASSKAGLNEQFF. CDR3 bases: TGTGCCAGCAGCAAAGCTGGCCTCAATGAGCAGTTCTTC.

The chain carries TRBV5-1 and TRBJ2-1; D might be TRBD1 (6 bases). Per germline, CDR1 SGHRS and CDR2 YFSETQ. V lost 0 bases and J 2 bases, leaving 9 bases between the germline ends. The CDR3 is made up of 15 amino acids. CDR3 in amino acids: CASSLAAGAYNEQFF. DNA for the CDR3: TGCGCCAGCAGCTTGGCGGCAGGGGCCTACAATGAGCAGTTCTTC.

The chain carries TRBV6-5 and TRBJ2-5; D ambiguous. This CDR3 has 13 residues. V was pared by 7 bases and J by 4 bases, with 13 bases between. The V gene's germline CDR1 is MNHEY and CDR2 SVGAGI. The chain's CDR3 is CASTETGRETQYF. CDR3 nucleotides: TGTGCCAGCACCGAAACGGGCCGAGAGACCCAGTACTTC.

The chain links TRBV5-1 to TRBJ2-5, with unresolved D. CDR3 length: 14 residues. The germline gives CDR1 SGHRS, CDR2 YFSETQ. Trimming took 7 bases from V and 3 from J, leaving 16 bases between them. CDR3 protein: CASFFQRSEETQYF. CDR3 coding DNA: TGCGCCAGCTTTTTTCAGAGAAGCGAAGAGACCCAGTACTTC.

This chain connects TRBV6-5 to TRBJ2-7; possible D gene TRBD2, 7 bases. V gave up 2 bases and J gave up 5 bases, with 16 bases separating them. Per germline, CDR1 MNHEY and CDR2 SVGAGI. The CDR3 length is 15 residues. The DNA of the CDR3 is TGTGCCAGCAGTTACCTTGGCGGGGGCGGACACGAGCAGTACTTC. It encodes CASSYLGGGGHEQYF.

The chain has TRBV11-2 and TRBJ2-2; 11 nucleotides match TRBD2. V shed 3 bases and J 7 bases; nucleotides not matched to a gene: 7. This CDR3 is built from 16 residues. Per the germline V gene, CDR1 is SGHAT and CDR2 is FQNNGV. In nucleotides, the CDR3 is TGTGCCAGCAGCTTTTTCATAGCGGGAGGGATCGGGGAGCTGTTTTTT. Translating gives CASSFFIAGGIGELFF.

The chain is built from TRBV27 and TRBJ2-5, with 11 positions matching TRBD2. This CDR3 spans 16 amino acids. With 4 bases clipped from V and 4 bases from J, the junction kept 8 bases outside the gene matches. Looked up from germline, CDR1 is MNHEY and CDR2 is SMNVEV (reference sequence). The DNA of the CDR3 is TGTGCCAGCAGTTCTATAGCGGGAGGGTCGGGAGAGACCCAGTACTTC. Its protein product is CASSSIAGGSGETQYF.

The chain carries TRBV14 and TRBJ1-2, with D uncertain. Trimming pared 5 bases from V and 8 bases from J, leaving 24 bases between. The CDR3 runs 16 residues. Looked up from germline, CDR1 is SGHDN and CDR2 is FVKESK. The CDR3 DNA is TGTGCCAGCAGCACCAAGAGAGGTGCCATCTACGTCGGCTACACCTTC. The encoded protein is CASSTKRGAIYVGYTF.

DNA of the CDR3: TGCGCCAGCAGCCAAGCGCGGCACCAAGAGACCCAGTACTTC. Its protein product is CASSQARHQETQYF. The rearrangement links TRBV4-1 to TRBJ2-5; D is unclear. The CDR3 runs 14 residues. Trimming removed 1 base from V and 0 bases from J, with 6 bases in between. The V gene's germline CDR1 is MGHRA and CDR2 YSYEKL.

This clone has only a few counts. The CDR3 spells CASSLGPTDTYEQYF. CDR3 DNA sequence: TGCGCCAGCAGCTTAGGCCCTACCGATACCTACGAGCAGTACTTC. The V call is TRBV5-1, the J call TRBJ2-7; D is uncertain. V was clipped by 2 bases and J by 2 bases, with 14 bases between them. CDR1 and CDR2 (germline): SGHRS, YFSETQ. The CDR3 is made up of 15 amino acids.

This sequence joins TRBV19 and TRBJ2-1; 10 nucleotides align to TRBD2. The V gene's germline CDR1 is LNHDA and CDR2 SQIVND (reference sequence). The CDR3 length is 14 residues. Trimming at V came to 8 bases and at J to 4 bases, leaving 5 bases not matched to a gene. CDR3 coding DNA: TGTGCCAGTTCCCTAGCGGGGGATTACAATGAGCAGTTCTTC. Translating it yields CASSLAGDYNEQFF.

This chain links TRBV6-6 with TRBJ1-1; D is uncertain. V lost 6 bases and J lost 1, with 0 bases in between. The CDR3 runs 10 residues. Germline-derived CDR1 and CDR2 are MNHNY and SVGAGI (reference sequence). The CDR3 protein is CASRNTEAFF. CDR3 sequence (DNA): TGTGCCAGCAGGAACACTGAAGCTTTCTTT.

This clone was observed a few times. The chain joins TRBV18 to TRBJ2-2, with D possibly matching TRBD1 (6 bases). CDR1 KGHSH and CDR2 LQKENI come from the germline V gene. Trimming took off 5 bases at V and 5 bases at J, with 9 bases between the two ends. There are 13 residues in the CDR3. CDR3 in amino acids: CASSEQGTGELFF. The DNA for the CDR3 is TGTGCCAGCTCAGAGCAGGGGACCGGGGAGCTGTTTTTT.

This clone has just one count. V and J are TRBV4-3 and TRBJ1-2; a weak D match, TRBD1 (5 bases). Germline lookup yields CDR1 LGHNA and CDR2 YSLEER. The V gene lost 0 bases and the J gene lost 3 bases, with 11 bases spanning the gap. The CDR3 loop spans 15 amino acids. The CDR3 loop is CASSQDLGRDYGYTF. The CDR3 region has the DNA TGCGCCAGCAGCCAAGATCTGGGCAGGGACTATGGCTACACCTTC.

The CDR3 bases are TGTGCCAGCAGCTCCGACCAGTGGTCTTACGAGCAGTACTTC. Its protein is CASSSDQWSYEQYF. This sequence joins TRBV11-2 and TRBJ2-7; D is unresolved. The V gene's germline CDR1 is SGHAT and CDR2 FQNNGV. Trimming removed 4 bases at V and 4 bases at J, with 14 bases between. The length of the CDR3 is 14 residues.

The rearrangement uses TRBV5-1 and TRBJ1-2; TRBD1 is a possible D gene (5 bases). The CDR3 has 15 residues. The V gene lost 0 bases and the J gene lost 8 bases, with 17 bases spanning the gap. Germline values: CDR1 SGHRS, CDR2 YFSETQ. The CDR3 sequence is CASSLGDLGVRGYTF. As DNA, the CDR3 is TGCGCCAGCAGCTTGGGAGATTTGGGGGTACGGGGCTACACCTTC.

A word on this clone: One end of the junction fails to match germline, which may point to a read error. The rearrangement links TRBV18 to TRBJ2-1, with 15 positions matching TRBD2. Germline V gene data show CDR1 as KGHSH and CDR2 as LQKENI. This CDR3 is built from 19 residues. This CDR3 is CASSPLGLAGGPLSHEQFF. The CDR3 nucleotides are TGTGCCAGCTCTCCACTCGGACTAGCGGGAGGGCCTTTATCTCATGAGCAGTTCTTC.

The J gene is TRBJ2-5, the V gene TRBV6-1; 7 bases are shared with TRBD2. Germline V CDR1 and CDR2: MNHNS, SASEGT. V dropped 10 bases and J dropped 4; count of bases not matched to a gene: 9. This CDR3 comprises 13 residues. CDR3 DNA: TGTGCCATGGGGGGGGAGAGCTCAGAGACCCAGTACTTC. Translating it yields CAMGGESSETQYF.

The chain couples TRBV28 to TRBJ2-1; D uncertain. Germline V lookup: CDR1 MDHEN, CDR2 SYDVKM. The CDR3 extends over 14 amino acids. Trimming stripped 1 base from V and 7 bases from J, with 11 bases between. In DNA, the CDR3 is TGTGCCAGCAGTTTATTTTCCTTTGGGAATGAGCAGTTCTTC. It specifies CASSLFSFGNEQFF.

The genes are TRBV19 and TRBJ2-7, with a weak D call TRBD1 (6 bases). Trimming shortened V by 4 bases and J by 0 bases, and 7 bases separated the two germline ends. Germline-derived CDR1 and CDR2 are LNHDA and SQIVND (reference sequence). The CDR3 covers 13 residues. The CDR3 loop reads CASSRTVSYEQYF. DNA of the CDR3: TGTGCCAGTAGTAGGACAGTCTCCTACGAGCAGTACTTC.

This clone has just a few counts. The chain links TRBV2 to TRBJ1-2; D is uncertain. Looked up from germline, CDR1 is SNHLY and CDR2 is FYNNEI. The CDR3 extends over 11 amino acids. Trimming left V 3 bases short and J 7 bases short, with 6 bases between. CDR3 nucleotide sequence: TGTGCCAGCAGTGAGTATGGTGGCTACACCTTC. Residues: CASSEYGGYTF.